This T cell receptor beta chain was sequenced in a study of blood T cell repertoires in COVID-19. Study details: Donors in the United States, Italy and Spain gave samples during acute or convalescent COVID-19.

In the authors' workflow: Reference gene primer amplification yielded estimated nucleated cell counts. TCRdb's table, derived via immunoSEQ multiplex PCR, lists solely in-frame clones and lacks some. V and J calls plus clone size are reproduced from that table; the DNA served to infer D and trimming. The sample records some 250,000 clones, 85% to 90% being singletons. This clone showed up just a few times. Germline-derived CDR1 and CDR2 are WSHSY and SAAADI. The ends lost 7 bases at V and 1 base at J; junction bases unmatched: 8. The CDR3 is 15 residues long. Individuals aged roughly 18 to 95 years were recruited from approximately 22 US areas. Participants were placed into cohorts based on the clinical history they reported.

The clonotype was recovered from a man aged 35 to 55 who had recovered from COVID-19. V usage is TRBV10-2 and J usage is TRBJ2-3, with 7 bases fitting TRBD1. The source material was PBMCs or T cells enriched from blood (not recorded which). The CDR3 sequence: CASNTAGQGTDTQYF. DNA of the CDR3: TGCGCCAGCAATACCGCCGGACAGGGCACAGATACGCAGTATTTT.